This TCR beta chain was identified during a study of blood T cell repertoires in COVID-19. Profiling relied on immunoSEQ multiplex PCR, and the TCRdb table lists in-frame clones only, not all of them. Here the sample spans approximately 220,000 clones, 88% being singletons. Sequences were obtained from PBMCs or T cells enriched from blood (not recorded which). This receptor was identified in a woman in her twenties or thirties who had recovered from COVID-19.

The CDR3 DNA follows: TGTGCCAGCAGCGTAGAGGCTAGCGAGTGGGGGGAGCTGTTTTTT. This sequence encodes CASSVEASEWGELFF. This chain connects TRBV9 to TRBJ2-2, with a possible D match to TRBD2 (6 bases). The germline V gene has CDR1 SGDLS and CDR2 YYNGEE. There are 15 residues in the CDR3. V was cut by 0 bases and J by 8 bases, with 14 bases left in between.